This note documents a single TCR beta chain sequence. What it recognizes is unknown. One entry per CDR3 protein, called by TCRdb with MiXCR from the multiplex PCR reads. Counted here are roughly 110,000 distinct CDR3 sequences, 30% occurring once; the ten biggest clones make up 4.5% to 7%. This entry belongs to a study of breast tumors, draining lymph nodes, adjacent tissues. Overall study results and limits: Tumors had less TCR diversity than lymph nodes, more than nontumor tissue. Compared with basal-like, luminal-like tumors shared significantly more repertoire with nontumor tissue.

The lymph nodes were axillary draining lymph nodes from breast cancer patients. Germline values: CDR1 DFQATT, CDR2 SNEGSKA (reference sequence). This CDR3 spans 16 amino acids. Trimming cost V 6 bases and J 5 bases, with 20 bases left between them. Sequencing input: axillary lymph node tissue. V gene TRBV20-1 combines with J gene TRBJ1-6; D perhaps matches TRBD1 (6 bases). The sequence was collected from a female donor with breast cancer. Some clones in this sample may be carry-over from other donors' samples. CDR3 amino acids: CSARGGGRAHNSPLHF. The CDR3 nucleotides read TGCAGTGCAAGGGGTGGGGGGCGGGCCCATAATTCACCCCTCCACTTT.